This T cell receptor (beta chain) was documented in a study of shared clonotypes between healthy human individuals. Study-wide results and limits: Only blood samples were collected, and tissue repertoires likely differ.

CDR3 length: 13 residues. The V segment lost 6 bases and the J segment 2 bases; nucleotides outside the gene matches: 3. Germline V gene data show CDR1 as MDHEN and CDR2 as SYDVKM. Genomic DNA of each subset was evenly split across several immunoSEQ plates. Here immunoSEQ multiplex PCR was the method, and the copy in TCRdb shows in-frame clones only, minus some. The table shows around 1.5 million clones, with around 98% occurring only once. With regard to this clone: Its target is not known. A much larger clone lies one base from this, so it may be a read error.

None of the donors, who were healthy HIV-negative adults, had recently had acute infections or vaccinations. Splitting the CD4+ cells yielded a CD45RA+ naive subset and a CD45RA-negative memory subset. The rearrangement links TRBV28 to TRBJ2-5; 7 nucleotides line up with TRBD1. This TCR was recovered from a man aged 30 to 45 in good health. Sequenced: naive CD4+ T cells sorted from blood. Specified subset: CD45RA+ positively selected. The CDR3 loop reads CASSLGQQETQYF. The CDR3 bases are TGTGCCAGCAGCTTGGGACAGCAAGAGACCCAGTACTTC.